A single sample gave rise to the 5 T cell receptor beta chains below, sequenced in a study of blood T cell repertoires in COVID-19. Only in-frame clones appear in the TCRdb table, and some are missing; sequencing was by immunoSEQ multiplex PCR. The table includes around 280,000 clones, around 85% detected once. The sequenced sample was peripheral blood. The receptors were sampled from a woman between 25 and 40 years old who had recovered from COVID-19.

The chain is built from TRBV7-2 and TRBJ2-2; no firm D call. V shed 1 base and J shed 6 bases, with 15 bases lying between them. Germline assignment: CDR1 SGHTA and CDR2 FQGNSA. This CDR3 region has 16 residues. CDR3 in amino acids: CASSLDNPQVPGELFF. For the CDR3, the DNA is TGTGCCAGCAGCTTAGATAACCCTCAGGTCCCCGGGGAGCTGTTTTTT.

This chain links TRBV30 with TRBJ1-6; 7 positions match TRBD1. V shed 3 bases, J shed 8 bases, and the junction held 13 bases outside the gene matches. CDR3 length: 16 amino acids. From germline, CDR1 is GTSNPN and CDR2 SVGIG (reference sequence). DNA for the CDR3: TGTGCCTGGAGGGAGAGGGGGCGTCCTTTGTATTCACCCCTCCACTTT. Protein sequence: CAWRERGRPLYSPLHF.

V is TRBV28 and J is TRBJ1-5, with D perhaps TRBD1 (5 bases). Germline assignment: CDR1 MDHEN and CDR2 SYDVKM. Deletions cut 2 bases from V and 3 bases from J, with 8 bases between. CDR3 length: 14 amino acids. DNA of the CDR3: TGTGCCAGCAGTTTAGACAGAGACAATCAGCCCCAGCATTTT. It codes for CASSLDRDNQPQHF.

This clone was recorded only once. CDR3 region: CASSPFSGGTYNEQFF. CDR3 coding DNA: TGTGCCAGCAGTCCCTTTAGCGGGGGTACCTACAATGAGCAGTTCTTC. The chain employs TRBV27 and TRBJ2-1; TRBD2 matches at 9 bases. Unmatched junction bases numbered 7, after V lost 5 bases and J lost 2 bases. CDR3 size: 16 residues. Per germline, CDR1 MNHEY and CDR2 SMNVEV (reference sequence).

The chain employs TRBV18 and TRBJ2-3; TRBD2 agrees at 13 bases. CDR1 and CDR2 (germline): KGHSH, LQKENI. V was pared by 5 bases and J by 4 bases, with 3 bases of the junction left unmatched. This CDR3 region has 15 residues. The CDR3 is CASSGTSGTADTQYF. The CDR3 bases are TGTGCCAGCTCAGGGACTAGCGGGACCGCAGATACGCAGTATTTT.